The rows below give T cell receptor beta chains drawn from one sample of a study of shared clonotypes between healthy human individuals. Repertoires were generated with immunoSEQ multiplex PCR, while TCRdb's copy carries only in-frame clones and drops some. This table has roughly 2 million clones, 90% to 95% appearing once. The source material was naive CD4+ T cells sorted from blood. The origin of the receptors is a man between 18 and 35 years old in good health. Both conserved end residues are part of each CDR3. Each record gives: V gene, D gene, clone size, J gene, CDR3 length, CDR3 DNA, CDR3 protein. A D gene is named only where the DNA matches it firmly. Where a row states a size, it is once, few, many or the class of an expanded clone; other rows omit it.

v_gene: TRBV7-8; d_gene: TRBD1; abundance: .; j_gene: TRBJ2-1; len: 13; CDR3nt: TGTGCCAGCAGCTTAGCGCCGACAGGGGAGCAGTTCTTC; CDR3aa: CASSLAPTGEQFF
v_gene: TRBV25-1; d_gene: .; abundance: .; j_gene: TRBJ2-7; len: 16; CDR3nt: TGTGCCAGCAGTGAAGACAGGAGCAGGAGCTCCTACGAGCAGTACTTC; CDR3aa: CASSEDRSRSSYEQYF
v_gene: TRBV15; d_gene: .; abundance: .; j_gene: TRBJ1-1; len: 13; CDR3nt: TGTGCCACCAGCACGGACTTGAACACTGAAGCTTTCTTT; CDR3aa: CATSTDLNTEAFF
v_gene: TRBV14; d_gene: .; abundance: .; j_gene: TRBJ2-5; len: 12; CDR3nt: TGTGCCAGCAGCCAAGTTGGGACAAGGGTCTACTTC; CDR3aa: CASSQVGTRVYF
v_gene: TRBV19; d_gene: TRBD1; abundance: .; j_gene: TRBJ1-5; len: 14; CDR3nt: TGTGCCAGTAGTACCGGGACAGGGAGTCAGCCCCAGCATTTT; CDR3aa: CASSTGTGSQPQHF
v_gene: TRBV7-9; d_gene: TRBD1; abundance: .; j_gene: TRBJ1-1; len: 15; CDR3nt: TGTGCCAGCAGCTTAGGGGACAGGATGAACACTGAAGCTTTCTTT; CDR3aa: CASSLGDRMNTEAFF
v_gene: TRBV19; d_gene: TRBD1; abundance: .; j_gene: TRBJ1-6; len: 17; CDR3nt: TGTGCCAGTAGTATCGCGGACAGGAGCTCCTATAATTCACCCCTCCACTTT; CDR3aa: CASSIADRSSYNSPLHF
v_gene: TRBV10-3; d_gene: TRBD1; abundance: .; j_gene: TRBJ2-3; len: 14; CDR3nt: TGTGCCGGGAATAGACAGGGTTTCACAGATACGCAGTATTTT; CDR3aa: CAGNRQGFTDTQYF
v_gene: TRBV13; d_gene: TRBD2; abundance: .; j_gene: TRBJ2-2; len: 16; CDR3nt: TGTGCCAGCAGCCCAACGGCGGGAGTCGACACCGGGGAGCTGTTTTTT; CDR3aa: CASSPTAGVDTGELFF
v_gene: TRBV27; d_gene: TRBD1; abundance: .; j_gene: TRBJ2-1; len: 14; CDR3nt: TGTGCCAGCAGTCAGGGGGCAAATTACGGTGAGCAGTTCTTC; CDR3aa: CASSQGANYGEQFF
v_gene: TRBV5-1; d_gene: .; abundance: once; j_gene: TRBJ2-1; len: 14; CDR3nt: TGCGCCAGCAGCCTTTCCACAGGGAACAATGAGCAGTTCTTC; CDR3aa: CASSLSTGNNEQFF
v_gene: TRBV29-1; d_gene: TRBD2; abundance: .; j_gene: TRBJ2-7; len: 16; CDR3nt: TGCAGCGTATCGAGGAGTGCTAGCGGGATATCGGCCGAGCAGTACTTC; CDR3aa: CSVSRSASGISAEQYF
v_gene: TRBV15; d_gene: .; abundance: .; j_gene: TRBJ2-7; len: 13; CDR3nt: TGTGCCACCAGCAGACCCTTAGGGCAGGGAAAGTACTTC; CDR3aa: CATSRPLGQGKYF
v_gene: TRBV4-1; d_gene: .; abundance: .; j_gene: TRBJ2-7; len: 15; CDR3nt: TGCGCCAGCAGCCAAGATAGCGGCAGGGAGTACGAGCAGTACTTC; CDR3aa: CASSQDSGREYEQYF
v_gene: TRBV5-1; d_gene: .; abundance: .; j_gene: TRBJ1-1; len: 15; CDR3nt: TGCGCCAGCAGCTCCCCTGCGGGGGAGAACACTGAAGCTTTCTTT; CDR3aa: CASSSPAGENTEAFF
v_gene: TRBV19; d_gene: .; abundance: .; j_gene: TRBJ2-5; len: 14; CDR3nt: TGTGCCAGTAAAAGTCAACCTTTCCAAGAGACCCAGTACTTC; CDR3aa: CASKSQPFQETQYF
v_gene: TRBV28; d_gene: TRBD1; abundance: .; j_gene: TRBJ2-7; len: 15; CDR3nt: TGTGCCAGCAGTTCGGGACAGGGGGGCCGGGACGAGCAGTACTTC; CDR3aa: CASSSGQGGRDEQYF
v_gene: TRBV15; d_gene: .; abundance: .; j_gene: TRBJ1-1; len: 14; CDR3nt: TGTGCCACCAGCCCAGACCTAGTAGCGTTTGAAGCTTTCTTT; CDR3aa: CATSPDLVAFEAFF
v_gene: TRBV30; d_gene: TRBD1; abundance: .; j_gene: TRBJ2-2; len: 20; CDR3nt: TGTGCCTGGACTTATTGGGGATCAGGACAGGGGTCTTCCAGGACCGGGGAGCTGTTTTTT; CDR3aa: CAWTYWGSGQGSSRTGELFF
v_gene: TRBV6-1; d_gene: .; abundance: .; j_gene: TRBJ1-4; len: 16; CDR3nt: TGTGCCAGCAGTGCATACTCCGGGACAAGGAATGAAAAACTGTTTTTT; CDR3aa: CASSAYSGTRNEKLFF
v_gene: TRBV28; d_gene: TRBD1; abundance: .; j_gene: TRBJ2-1; len: 14; CDR3nt: TGTGCCAGCAGTTTATCACAGGGGCGGAATGAGCAGTTCTTC; CDR3aa: CASSLSQGRNEQFF
v_gene: TRBV6-5; d_gene: .; abundance: .; j_gene: TRBJ2-1; len: 11; CDR3nt: TGTGCCAGCAGTGAAGTCAATGAGCAGTTCTTC; CDR3aa: CASSEVNEQFF
v_gene: TRBV28; d_gene: .; abundance: .; j_gene: TRBJ1-2; len: 12; CDR3nt: TGTGCCAGCAGTCCCGGGGGGTATGGCTACACCTTC; CDR3aa: CASSPGGYGYTF
v_gene: TRBV7-9; d_gene: .; abundance: .; j_gene: TRBJ1-4; len: 13; CDR3nt: TGTGCCAGCAGCTTAGCCTTTCGGGAAAAACTGTTTTTT; CDR3aa: CASSLAFREKLFF
v_gene: TRBV7-6; d_gene: .; abundance: .; j_gene: TRBJ2-3; len: 16; CDR3nt: TGTGCCAGCAGCTTAACCCTAGCGATAAGCACAGATACGCAGTATTTT; CDR3aa: CASSLTLAISTDTQYF
v_gene: TRBV4-2; d_gene: TRBD1; abundance: .; j_gene: TRBJ1-3; len: 14; CDR3nt: TGTGCCAGCGCTACCAGGACAGGGGGAAACACCATATATTTT; CDR3aa: CASATRTGGNTIYF
v_gene: TRBV30; d_gene: TRBD1; abundance: .; j_gene: TRBJ1-2; len: 18; CDR3nt: TGTGCCTTTTGGGGACAGGGAATTGCCGGGAAGGCTAACTATGGCTACACCTTC; CDR3aa: CAFWGQGIAGKANYGYTF
v_gene: TRBV6-1; d_gene: TRBD1; abundance: .; j_gene: TRBJ1-5; len: 14; CDR3nt: TGTGCCAGCAGTGAGGGACAGGCCAATCAGCCCCAGCATTTT; CDR3aa: CASSEGQANQPQHF
v_gene: TRBV28; d_gene: .; abundance: .; j_gene: TRBJ2-2; len: 14; CDR3nt: TGTGCCAGCAGAGTGGCTGCGAACACCGGGGAGCTGTTTTTT; CDR3aa: CASRVAANTGELFF
v_gene: TRBV7-9; d_gene: .; abundance: .; j_gene: TRBJ1-6; len: 18; CDR3nt: TGTGCCAGCAGCTTAGCACACCAGGGATCCGCCGGGAATTCACCCCTCCACTTT; CDR3aa: CASSLAHQGSAGNSPLHF
v_gene: TRBV18; d_gene: .; abundance: .; j_gene: TRBJ2-2; len: 12; CDR3nt: TGTGCCAGCTCACCACGAACCGGGGAGCTGTTTTTT; CDR3aa: CASSPRTGELFF
v_gene: TRBV2; d_gene: TRBD1; abundance: once; j_gene: TRBJ1-1; len: 12; CDR3nt: TGTGCCAGCAGCGAAGACAGGGGTGAAGCTTTCTTT; CDR3aa: CASSEDRGEAFF
v_gene: TRBV5-1; d_gene: TRBD1; abundance: .; j_gene: TRBJ2-7; len: 16; CDR3nt: TGCGCCAGCAGCGGGAGGGACAGGGGGACATCCTACGAGCAGTACTTC; CDR3aa: CASSGRDRGTSYEQYF
v_gene: TRBV25-1; d_gene: .; abundance: .; j_gene: TRBJ2-7; len: 14; CDR3nt: TGTGCCAGCCATGCCATGGTGAGGGGGGACGAGCAGTACTTC; CDR3aa: CASHAMVRGDEQYF
v_gene: TRBV5-6; d_gene: .; abundance: once; j_gene: TRBJ1-1; len: 12; CDR3nt: TGTGCCAGCAGCTACCAGAACACTGAAGCTTTCTTT; CDR3aa: CASSYQNTEAFF
v_gene: TRBV7-9; d_gene: .; abundance: .; j_gene: TRBJ1-5; len: 15; CDR3nt: TGTGCCAGCAGCTTAGGCGGGCTGTCGAGTCAGCCCCAGCATTTT; CDR3aa: CASSLGGLSSQPQHF
v_gene: TRBV9; d_gene: TRBD1; abundance: .; j_gene: TRBJ2-5; len: 17; CDR3nt: TGTGCCAGCAGCGTAGGAGTGGGACAGGGGGCTCGTGAGACCCAGTACTTC; CDR3aa: CASSVGVGQGARETQYF
v_gene: TRBV6-1; d_gene: .; abundance: .; j_gene: TRBJ2-2; len: 16; CDR3nt: TGTGCCAGCAGTGGAGGAACGGGGGCGAACACCGGGGAGCTGTTTTTT; CDR3aa: CASSGGTGANTGELFF
v_gene: TRBV5-1; d_gene: .; abundance: .; j_gene: TRBJ2-1; len: 12; CDR3nt: TGCGCCAGCAGCTTGGATGGTCAGGCAGGGATCTTC; CDR3aa: CASSLDGQAGIF
v_gene: TRBV7-2; d_gene: .; abundance: .; j_gene: TRBJ2-7; len: 14; CDR3nt: TGTGCCAGCAGCTCAAGGGGCCTCGTCAACGAGCAGTACTTC; CDR3aa: CASSSRGLVNEQYF
v_gene: TRBV5-1; d_gene: TRBD2; abundance: .; j_gene: TRBJ2-7; len: 16; CDR3nt: TGCGCCAGCAGCTTGGGGGGGACTAGCGGAGCATACGAGCAGTACTTC; CDR3aa: CASSLGGTSGAYEQYF
v_gene: TRBV6-5; d_gene: .; abundance: .; j_gene: TRBJ1-1; len: 15; CDR3nt: TGTGCCAGCAGTTACTCGCAGGGCCAAAGAACTGAAGCTTTCTTT; CDR3aa: CASSYSQGQRTEAFF
v_gene: TRBV9; d_gene: .; abundance: .; j_gene: TRBJ1-2; len: 13; CDR3nt: TGTGCCAGCAGCGTGGTAGATAACTATGGCTACACCTTC; CDR3aa: CASSVVDNYGYTF
v_gene: TRBV6-5; d_gene: TRBD2; abundance: .; j_gene: TRBJ2-7; len: 15; CDR3nt: TGTGCCAGCACCTCGGGGGGACTAGGAGACTACGAGCAGTACTTC; CDR3aa: CASTSGGLGDYEQYF
v_gene: TRBV18; d_gene: .; abundance: .; j_gene: TRBJ2-1; len: 16; CDR3nt: TGTGCCAGCTCAGACGTATTCCGTGGGTCCTACAATGAGCAGTTCTTC; CDR3aa: CASSDVFRGSYNEQFF
v_gene: TRBV30; d_gene: .; abundance: once; j_gene: TRBJ2-7; len: 14; CDR3nt: TGTGCCTGGAGTGTACAGGGTGATACCTACGAGCAGTACTTC; CDR3aa: CAWSVQGDTYEQYF
v_gene: TRBV30; d_gene: .; abundance: once; j_gene: TRBJ1-2; len: 13; CDR3nt: TGTGCCTGGAGGACAGGAGGGTGGTATGGCTACACCTTC; CDR3aa: CAWRTGGWYGYTF
v_gene: TRBV28; d_gene: .; abundance: .; j_gene: TRBJ1-1; len: 12; CDR3nt: TGTGCCAGCAGTTTAAGGGACACTGAAGCTTTCTTT; CDR3aa: CASSLRDTEAFF
v_gene: TRBV4-1; d_gene: TRBD1; abundance: .; j_gene: TRBJ1-1; len: 15; CDR3nt: TGCGCCAGCAGCCAACAGACAGGGGGCTTGACTGAAGCTTTCTTT; CDR3aa: CASSQQTGGLTEAFF
v_gene: TRBV10-3; d_gene: .; abundance: .; j_gene: TRBJ2-7; len: 11; CDR3nt: TGTGCCACTGGGCTTTCCTACGAGCAGTACTTC; CDR3aa: CATGLSYEQYF
v_gene: TRBV7-2; d_gene: .; abundance: .; j_gene: TRBJ1-2; len: 15; CDR3nt: TGTGCCAGCAGCTTAGGTGGGGGCCTAGAGGTTGGCTACACCTTC; CDR3aa: CASSLGGGLEVGYTF
v_gene: TRBV6-1; d_gene: TRBD2; abundance: .; j_gene: TRBJ2-7; len: 12; CDR3nt: TGTGCCAGCAGGACAGCGGGGTACGAGCAGTACTTC; CDR3aa: CASRTAGYEQYF
v_gene: TRBV9; d_gene: .; abundance: .; j_gene: TRBJ1-1; len: 15; CDR3nt: TGTGCCAGCAGCGTAGATCCGGATAGGGACGGTGAAGCTTTCTTT; CDR3aa: CASSVDPDRDGEAFF
v_gene: TRBV18; d_gene: .; abundance: .; j_gene: TRBJ2-5; len: 13; CDR3nt: TGTGCCAGCTCACCAGGCGCCGGTGAGACCCAGTACTTC; CDR3aa: CASSPGAGETQYF
v_gene: TRBV2; d_gene: .; abundance: .; j_gene: TRBJ2-1; len: 15; CDR3nt: TGTGCCAGCAGGCCGACTAGAACAATCTACAATGAGCAGTTCTTC; CDR3aa: CASRPTRTIYNEQFF